What follows describes a single T cell receptor (beta chain). These data belong to a study of CD8 T cells in Susac syndrome. Sequencing of TCR beta, carried out with a high-throughput approach, was applied to CD8+ and CD4+ T cells from the blood. 0.5 to 1 ug RNA was reverse transcribed with random hexamers. MiXCR, applied by TCRdb to the immunoSEQ multiplex PCR reads, yields one record per CDR3 protein. The data contain around 140,000 distinct CDR3 sequences, 95% of them seen just once; the ten biggest clones take up around 0.15%. The source is a human donor with Susac syndrome. Sequences were obtained from CD4+ T cells from PBMCs.

The CDR3 region has the DNA TGCAGTGCTAGAGCCGCACGCGGGGGTGAGACCCAGTACTTC. Protein product: CSARAARGGETQYF. The chain has TRBV20-1 and TRBJ2-5; 7 bases agree with TRBD2. The length of the CDR3 is 14 residues. Germline trimming cut 1 base from V and 5 bases from J; bases unmatched to any gene: 7. Looked up from germline, CDR1 is DFQATT and CDR2 is SNEGSKA (reference sequence).